Each of the 14 T cell receptor beta chains below was sequenced from the same sample in a study of T cells in Graves' hyperthyroidism and ophthalmopathy. Authors of the study amplified TCR beta CDR3 regions from RNA transcripts. The HTBI primer set was used in a first-round RT-PCR of the TCR CDR3. Via MiXCR, TCRdb re-called the multiplex PCR reads, giving one row per CDR3 protein. This sample yields 600,000 to 900,000 distinct CDR3 sequences, of which 16% are seen a single time; around 8.1% belongs to the top ten. The sample consisted of blood. The receptors here all came from a man in his late teens or twenties with Graves' hyperthyroidism.

In its sample, this clonotype was seen many times. The chain has TRBV5-1 and TRBJ1-1; a possible D gene is TRBD1 (6 bases). V lost 1 base and J 1 base, leaving 11 bases between the germline ends. CDR1 is SGHRS and CDR2 is YFSETQ in the germline V gene. The CDR3 covers 15 residues. The CDR3 region is CASSLSMGANTEAFF. In DNA, the CDR3 is TGCGCCAGCAGCTTGTCGATGGGGGCGAACACTGAAGCTTTCTTT.

The table lists this clonotype with many counts. V is TRBV7-9 and J is TRBJ2-2; possibly TRBD2 for D (6 bases). The CDR3 is 15 amino acids. Germline V gives CDR1 SEHNR, CDR2 FQNEAQ (reference sequence). Trimming removed 2 bases from V and 3 bases from J, with 10 bases in between. The CDR3 is CASSLRGRHTGELFF. The CDR3 nucleotides read TGTGCCAGCAGCTTACGAGGGAGGCACACCGGGGAGCTGTTTTTT. Using reference TRBV7-9 and TRBJ2-2 for the parts outside the CDR3, the full variable domain is DTGVSQNPRHKITKRGQNVTFRCDPISEHNRLYWYRQTLGQGPEFLTYFQNEAQLEKSRLLSDRFSAERPKGSFSTLEIQRTEQGDSAMYLCASSLRGRHTGELFFGEGSRLTVL.

This clonotype was seen ten or more times. V gene TRBV28 combines with J gene TRBJ2-7; D unclear. Deletions cut 9 bases from V and 0 bases from J, with 6 bases between. Per germline, CDR1 MDHEN and CDR2 SYDVKM. The CDR3 is made up of 11 amino acids. The DNA for the CDR3 is TGTGCCAGTCATGACTCCTACGAGCAGTACTTC. It is translated as CASHDSYEQYF.

In this sample, this clonotype turned up many times. The chain combines TRBV18 with TRBJ2-1; D remains ambiguous. CDR1 and CDR2 from the germline V gene are KGHSH and LQKENI. CDR3 length: 16 residues. Trimming removed 1 base from V and 3 bases from J, with 13 bases in between. The CDR3 spells CASSPQVRPLYNEQFF. In DNA, the CDR3 is TGTGCCAGCTCACCACAAGTACGGCCGCTCTACAATGAGCAGTTCTTC.

At least ten counts were recorded for this clonotype. This likely comes from a read error, as the CDR3 has no conserved phenylalanine or tryptophan at its end. The chain is built from TRBV28 and TRBJ2-7; a possible D gene is TRBD1 (6 bases). V dropped 5 bases and J dropped 0 bases, with 11 bases sitting between them. This CDR3 comprises 14 residues. Germline values: CDR1 MDHEN, CDR2 SYDVKM. Here the CDR3 DNA reads TGTGCCAGCAGTAGGGACACCGGCTCCTACGAGCAGTACCTC. Protein product: CASSRDTGSYEQYL.

The sample holds a few counts of this clonotype. This rearrangement joins TRBV28 to TRBJ1-2; 9 bases fit TRBD1. Germline V gene sequence: CDR1 MDHEN, CDR2 SYDVKM. Trimming took 3 bases from V and 3 from J; bases not matched to a gene: 14. This CDR3 has 18 amino acids. The CDR3 is CASSFLPGTGSPHYGYTF. For the CDR3, the DNA is TGTGCCAGCAGTTTCCTACCCGGGACAGGGTCCCCCCACTATGGCTACACCTTC.

The chain has TRBV9 and TRBJ2-7; 8 bases match TRBD1. Germline CDR1 is SGDLS and CDR2 is YYNGEE. The CDR3 loop spans 15 amino acids. With V trimmed by 0 bases and J by 7 bases, 9 bases remained unmatched. The CDR3 here is CASSVESGGNWEQYF. As DNA, the CDR3 is TGTGCCAGCAGCGTAGAGTCAGGGGGCAATTGGGAGCAGTACTTC.

The count of this clonotype is one. This chain joins TRBV11-2 and TRBJ2-6; D ambiguous. Germline V CDR1 and CDR2: SGHAT, FQNNGV. Trimming shortened V by 5 bases and J by 0 bases, and 35 bases separated the two germline ends. The CDR3 is 24 amino acids. The CDR3 region is CASSTHRLSGSRRPESSGANVLTF. The DNA for the CDR3 is TGTGCCAGCAGCACACACCGGCTTAGTGGCTCGCGACGACCGGAAAGCTCTGGGGCCAACGTCCTGACTTTC. Full variable domain (rest looked up from reference TRBV11-2 and TRBJ2-6): EAGVAQSPRYKIIEKRQSVAFWCNPISGHATLYWYQQILGQGPKLLIQFQNNGVVDDSQLPKDRFSAERLKGVDSTLKIQPAKLEDSAVYLCASSTHRLSGSRRPESSGANVLTFGAGSRLTVL.

This clonotype was observed a few times. In nucleotides, the CDR3 is TGTGCCAGCTCATCACAGGAGAATCAGCCCCAGCATTTT. It is translated as CASSSQENQPQHF. The chain couples TRBV18 to TRBJ1-5; weak D call: TRBD1 (5 bases). Germline values: CDR1 KGHSH, CDR2 LQKENI. The V end was cut by 5 bases, the J end by 4 bases, with 9 bases between. The CDR3 loop spans 13 amino acids. Filled out from reference TRBV18 and TRBJ1-5, the complete variable domain reads NAGVMQNPRHLVRRRGQEARLRCSPMKGHSHVYWYRQLPEEGLKFMVYLQKENIIDESGMPKERFSAEFPKEGPSILRIQQVVRGDSAAYFCASSSQENQPQHFGDGTRLSIL.

This clonotype was recorded a few times. This chain connects TRBV20-1 to TRBJ1-5; 8 bases are a match to TRBD1. J gave up 3 bases and V 6 bases, and 7 bases lay outside the gene matches. The germline CDR1 and CDR2 sequences are DFQATT and SNEGSKA (reference sequence). This CDR3 contains 14 residues. The CDR3 loop reads CSALGQVFNQPQHF. The CDR3 region has the DNA TGCAGTGCGCTGGGACAGGTTTTCAATCAGCCCCAGCATTTT.

This clonotype was detected many times. This rearrangement joins TRBV20-1 to TRBJ1-1; the D is unclear. The CDR3 has 10 residues. Trimming removed 6 bases from V and 11 bases from J, with 13 bases in between. Germline V gene lookup returns CDR1 DFQATT and CDR2 SNEGSKA (reference sequence). For the CDR3, the DNA is TGCAGTGCCAGATGGTCGGTGGCTTTCTTT. Translated: CSARWSVAFF.

The chain employs TRBV6-4 and TRBJ2-1; D is ambiguous. Germline V gives CDR1 MRHNA, CDR2 SNTAGT. The V end lost 5 bases, the J end lost 0 bases, and 14 bases lay between the germline ends. The CDR3 is 16 amino acids. The CDR3 loop reads CASSRLASSSYNEQFF. The CDR3 bases are TGTGCCAGCAGTAGACTCGCGAGCAGCTCCTACAATGAGCAGTTCTTC.

This clonotype was found many times. The chain has TRBV12-3 or TRBV12-4 and TRBJ2-3; D is possibly TRBD1 (6 bases). V was clipped by 6 bases and J by 0 bases, with 13 bases between them. This CDR3 contains 15 residues. CDR3 loop: CASRASGDSTDTQYF. CDR3 in DNA: TGTGCCAGCAGAGCCTCAGGGGATAGCACAGATACGCAGTATTTT.

Concerning this clonotype: This could be a read error, since a much larger clone is one nucleotide away. V is TRBV2 and J is TRBJ2-1; possibly TRBD1 or TRBD2 for D (6 bases each). Looked up from germline, CDR1 is SNHLY and CDR2 is FYNNEI. CDR3 length: 17 amino acids. The CDR3 is CATSESRDTLPDNEQFF. Here the CDR3 DNA reads TGTGCCACCAGTGAATCGCGGGACACTTTACCCGACAATGAGCAGTTCTTC.